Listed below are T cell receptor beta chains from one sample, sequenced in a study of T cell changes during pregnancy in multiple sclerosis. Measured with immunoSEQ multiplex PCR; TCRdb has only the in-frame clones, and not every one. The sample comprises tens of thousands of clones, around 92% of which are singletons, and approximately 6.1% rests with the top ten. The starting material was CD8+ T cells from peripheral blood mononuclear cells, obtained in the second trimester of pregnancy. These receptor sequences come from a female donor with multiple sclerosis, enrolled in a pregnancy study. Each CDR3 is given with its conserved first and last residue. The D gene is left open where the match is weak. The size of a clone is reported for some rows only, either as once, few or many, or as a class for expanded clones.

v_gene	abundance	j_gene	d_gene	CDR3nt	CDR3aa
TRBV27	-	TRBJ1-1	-	TGTGCCAGCAGTTTATCAGACAGGCCAGCTTTCTTT	CASSLSDRPAFF
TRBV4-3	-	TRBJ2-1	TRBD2	TGCGCCAGCAGCCAAGGAGGGTTGGAAGCGGGGCTATCCTACAATGAGCAGTTCTTC	CASSQGGLEAGLSYNEQFF
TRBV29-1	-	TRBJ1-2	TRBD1	TGCAGCGTTTATCCGGGACAGCAGAACTATGGCTACACCTTC	CSVYPGQQNYGYTF
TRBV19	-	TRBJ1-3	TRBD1	TGTGCCAGTAGCCCGCGGGACAGGGGAGGGAACACCATATATTTT	CASSPRDRGGNTIYF
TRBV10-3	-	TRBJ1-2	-	TGTGCCATCACGTCGGGGTTAGGCTACACCTTC	CAITSGLGYTF
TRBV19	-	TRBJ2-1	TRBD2	TGTGCCAGATGGCCCCGGGGGACTAGCGGGGGTTCCTACAATGAGCAGTTCTTC	CARWPRGTSGGSYNEQFF
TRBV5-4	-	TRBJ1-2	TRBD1	TGTGCCAGCAGCGTAACGGGACAGCTTGTAACCTTC	CASSVTGQLVTF
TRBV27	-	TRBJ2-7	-	TGTGCCAGCAGTTTATCTAATTTCTACGAGCAGTACTTC	CASSLSNFYEQYF
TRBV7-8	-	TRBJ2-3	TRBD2	TGTGCCAGCAGCTTAAGGCCACGACTAGCGGAGCCTTACACAGATACGCAGTATTTT	CASSLRPRLAEPYTDTQYF
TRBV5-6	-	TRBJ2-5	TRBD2	TGTGCCAGCAGCTTGGGTGGGACTAGCCGAGAGACCCAGTACTTC	CASSLGGTSRETQYF
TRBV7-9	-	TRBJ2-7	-	TGTGCCAGCAGCCCCATAGCCTCCTACGAGCAGTACTTC	CASSPIASYEQYF
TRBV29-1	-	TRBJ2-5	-	TGCAGCGTTGAACTAGAGGGAGGGACCCAGTACTTC	CSVELEGGTQYF
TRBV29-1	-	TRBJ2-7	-	TGCAGCGTTGCGGTCGGTTTGGAGCAGTACTTC	CSVAVGLEQYF
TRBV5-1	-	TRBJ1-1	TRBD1	TGCGCCAGCAGCATTGGACAGGGTGCGGTGAACACTGAAGCTTTCTTT	CASSIGQGAVNTEAFF
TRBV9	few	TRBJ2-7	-	TGTGCCAGCAGTGGGCTAGCAGGCTCCTACGAGCAGTACTTC	CASSGLAGSYEQYF
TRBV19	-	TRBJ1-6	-	TGTGCCAGTAGTATTACAGGCTCCTATAATTCACCCCTCCACTTT	CASSITGSYNSPLHF
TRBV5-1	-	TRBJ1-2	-	TGCGCACCGGGGGGGGGCGCCTCGTTTTCAAGCCAGCCAGGGGCCAGAGGTGGCTACACCTTC	CAPGGGASFSSQPGARGGYTF
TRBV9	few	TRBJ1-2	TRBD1	TGTGCCAGCAGCGTCAGACAGGGACGAAACTATGGCTACACCTTC	CASSVRQGRNYGYTF
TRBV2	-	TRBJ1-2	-	TGTGCCAGCAGTGACAGGGAAGTTCCCTATGGCTACACCTTC	CASSDREVPYGYTF
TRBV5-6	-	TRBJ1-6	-	TGTGCCAGCAGCTTGGAACCGACGGGATATAATTCACCCCTCCACTTT	CASSLEPTGYNSPLHF
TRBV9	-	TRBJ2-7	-	TGTGCCAGCAGCCCCCGTCGCAGTTCTTACGAGCAGTACTTC	CASSPRRSSYEQYF
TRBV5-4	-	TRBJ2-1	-	TGTGCCAGCAGCTGGGGGCGGGCCGAGCAGTTCTTC	CASSWGRAEQFF
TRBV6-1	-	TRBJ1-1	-	TGTGCCAGCAGTGAAGTAGGGGGCACTGAAGCTTTCTTT	CASSEVGGTEAFF
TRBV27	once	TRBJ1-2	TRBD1	TGTGCCAGCAGTTGGACAGGGGATCACTATGGCTACACCTTC	CASSWTGDHYGYTF
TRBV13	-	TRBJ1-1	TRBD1	TGTGCCAGCAGCTCCCAAGGACAGGGAAACACTGAAGCTTTCTTT	CASSSQGQGNTEAFF
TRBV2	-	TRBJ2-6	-	TGTGCCAGCAGTGTCCGGGGGGCCTCTGGGGCCAACGTCCTGACTTTC	CASSVRGASGANVLTF
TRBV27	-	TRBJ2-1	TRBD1	TGTGCCAGCAGTTTACCCCGGACAGGCTCCTACAATGAGCAGTTCTTC	CASSLPRTGSYNEQFF
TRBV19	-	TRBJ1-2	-	TGTGCCAGTAGTACCAGCACAGGACAACAGCACTATGGCTACACCTTC	CASSTSTGQQHYGYTF
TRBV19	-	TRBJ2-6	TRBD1	TGTGCCAGTAAAAGGGGGCCGTATTTGTCCTCTGGGGCCAACGTCCTGACTTTC	CASKRGPYLSSGANVLTF
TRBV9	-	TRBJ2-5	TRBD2	TGTGCCAGCAGCGTAGGGGGAGGGGAACAAGAGACCCAGTACTTC	CASSVGGGEQETQYF
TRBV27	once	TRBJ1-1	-	TGTGCCAGCAGTTTAGAACAGGGCTTCACTGAAGCTTTCTTT	CASSLEQGFTEAFF
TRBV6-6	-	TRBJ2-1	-	TGTGCCAGCAGTTACTCGGGAGGGGGCAATGAGCAGTTCTTC	CASSYSGGGNEQFF
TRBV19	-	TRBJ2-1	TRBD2	TGTGCCAGTAGTATAGATACGGGAGGCGCCTACAATGAGCAGTTCTTC	CASSIDTGGAYNEQFF
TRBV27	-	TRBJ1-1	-	TGTGCCAGCAGTGCCCGTACAGGGTTCCCCGAAGCTTTCTTT	CASSARTGFPEAFF
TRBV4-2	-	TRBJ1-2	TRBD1	TGTGCCAGCAGCCAAGAGAGGGGGGACAGGGCTACTGGCTACACCTTC	CASSQERGDRATGYTF
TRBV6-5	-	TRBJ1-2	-	TGTGCCAGCAGTTACTCCGGGACACCCGATGGTTATGGCTACACCTTC	CASSYSGTPDGYGYTF
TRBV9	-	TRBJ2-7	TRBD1	TGTGCCAGCAGCGCCGGCGGGACAGGGGAGCGCGAGCAGTACTTC	CASSAGGTGEREQYF
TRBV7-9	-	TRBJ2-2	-	TGTGCCAGCAGCTTAGTGGGGCAGGGGCGCCTACCCGGGGAGCTGTTTTTT	CASSLVGQGRLPGELFF
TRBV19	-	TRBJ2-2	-	TGTGCCAGTAGTATAACGGGGGGCAACACCGGGGAGCTGTTTTTT	CASSITGGNTGELFF
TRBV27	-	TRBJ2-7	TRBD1	TGTGCCAGCAGCGAGGACAGGGCCTACGAGCAGTACTTC	CASSEDRAYEQYF
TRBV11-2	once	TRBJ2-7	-	TGTGCCAGCAGCCAGGGACACCTATCATTAGTCTACGAGCAGTACTTC	CASSQGHLSLVYEQYF
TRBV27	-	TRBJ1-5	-	TGTGCCAGCAGTTTCGGGATTTTTGGGCCCCAGCATTTT	CASSFGIFGPQHF
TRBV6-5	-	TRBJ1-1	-	TGTGCCAGCAGTTACGGGGCAGGGGTGAACACTGAAGCTTTCTTT	CASSYGAGVNTEAFF
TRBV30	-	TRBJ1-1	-	TGTGCCTGGAATAAACAGGGTGAGGTGACTGAAGCTTTCTTT	CAWNKQGEVTEAFF
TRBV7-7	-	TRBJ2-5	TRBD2	TGTGCCAGCAGCCGACTAGCGGGACAAGAGACCCAGTACTTC	CASSRLAGQETQYF